This T cell receptor beta chain stems from a study of blood T cell repertoires in COVID-19. Study-level information: Nucleic acid was either cDNA or gDNA, and it came from T cells, B-cell-depleted T cells, or PBMCs.

The length of the CDR3 is 15 residues. The V and J ends lost 5 bases and 0 bases respectively, with 11 bases between them. Germline V gene sequence: CDR1 SGHTA, CDR2 FQGNSA. Measured with immunoSEQ multiplex PCR; TCRdb has only the in-frame clones, and not every one. The sample consists of 130,000 or so clones, almost 90% of them appearing once. Sequencing was performed on peripheral blood. The gene calls are TRBV7-2 and TRBJ1-5; D is unresolved. This TCR came from a woman aged 60-75 years with acute or convalescent COVID-19. The CDR3 DNA sequence: TGTGCCAGCAGCCCGCTACGAGATAGCAATCAGCCCCAGCATTTT. Translation gives CASSPLRDSNQPQHF. Full variable domain (rest looked up from reference TRBV7-2 and TRBJ1-5): GAGVSQSPSNKVTEKGKDVELRCDPISGHTALYWYRQSLGQGLEFLIYFQGNSAPDKSGLPSDRFSAERTGGSVSTLTIQRTQQEDSAVYLCASSPLRDSNQPQHFGDGTRLSIL.